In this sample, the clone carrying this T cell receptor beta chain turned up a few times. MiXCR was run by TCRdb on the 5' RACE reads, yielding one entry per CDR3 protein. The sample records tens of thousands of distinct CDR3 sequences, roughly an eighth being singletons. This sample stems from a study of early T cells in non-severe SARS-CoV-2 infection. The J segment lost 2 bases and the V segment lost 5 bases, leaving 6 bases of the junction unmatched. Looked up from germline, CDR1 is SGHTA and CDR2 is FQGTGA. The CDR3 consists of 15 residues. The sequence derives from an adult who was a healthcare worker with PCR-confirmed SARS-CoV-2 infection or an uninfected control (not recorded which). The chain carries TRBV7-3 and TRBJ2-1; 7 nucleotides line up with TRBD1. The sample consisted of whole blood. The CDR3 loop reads CASSPHRGPYNEQFF. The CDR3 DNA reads TGTGCCAGCAGCCCTCACAGGGGACCCTACAATGAGCAGTTCTTC.